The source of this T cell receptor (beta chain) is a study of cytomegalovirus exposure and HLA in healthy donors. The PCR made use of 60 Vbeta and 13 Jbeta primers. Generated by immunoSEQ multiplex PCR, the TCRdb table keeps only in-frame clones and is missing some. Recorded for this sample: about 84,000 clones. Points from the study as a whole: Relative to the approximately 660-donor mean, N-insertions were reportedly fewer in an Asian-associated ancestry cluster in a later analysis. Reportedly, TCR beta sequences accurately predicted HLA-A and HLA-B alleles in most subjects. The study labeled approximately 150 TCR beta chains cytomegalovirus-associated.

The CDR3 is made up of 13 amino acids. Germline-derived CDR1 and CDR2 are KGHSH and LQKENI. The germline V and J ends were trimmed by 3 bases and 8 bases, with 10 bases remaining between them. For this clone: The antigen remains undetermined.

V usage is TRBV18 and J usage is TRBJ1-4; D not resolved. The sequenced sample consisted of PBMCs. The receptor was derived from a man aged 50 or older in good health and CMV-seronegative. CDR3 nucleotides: TGTGCCAGCTCACCCCGAGGGAACGAAAAACTGTTTTTT. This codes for CASSPRGNEKLFF. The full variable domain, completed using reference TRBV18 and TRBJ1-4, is NAGVMQNPRHLVRRRGQEARLRCSPMKGHSHVYWYRQLPEEGLKFMVYLQKENIIDESGMPKERFSAEFPKEGPSILRIQQVVRGDSAAYFCASSPRGNEKLFFGSGTQLSVL.